This entry lists 5 T cell receptor beta chains sequenced from one sample in a study of T-cell reconstitution after alpha-beta-depleted transplantation in children. Overall study results and limits: After transplant, at about two months, alpha-beta T cells were reportedly derived from several hundred expanded graft clones.

These receptors' antigens are unknown. TCRbeta library construction was performed incorporating unique molecular identifiers. TCRdb recomputed calls from the PCR reads with MiXCR, one row per CDR3 protein. The repertoire holds roughly 30,000 distinct CDR3 sequences, with 5% to 7% as singletons. The specimen comprised peripheral blood, sampled 60 days after TCRalphabeta/CD19-depleted stem cell transplant. These receptors were obtained from a child in the first two years of life who had a stem cell transplant for acute myeloid leukemia, so the T cells may come from the graft donor.

This clonotype appeared a few times. The chain combines TRBV29-1 with TRBJ1-2, with D tentatively TRBD1 (5 bases). With 3 bases removed from V and 3 bases from J, the gap between germline ends came to 23 bases. Germline CDR1 is SQVTM and CDR2 is ANQGSEA. The CDR3 is 17 residues long. This CDR3 reads CSVDFIVWGKKDYGYTF. CDR3 nucleotides: TGCAGCGTTGACTTCATTGTTTGGGGGAAGAAAGACTATGGCTACACCTTC. Combining the CDR3 with reference TRBV29-1 and TRBJ1-2 gives the whole variable domain SAVISQKPSRDICQRGTSLTIQCQVDSQVTMMFWYRQQPGQSLTLIATANQGSEATYESGFVIDKFPISRPNLTFSTLTVSNMSPEDSSIYLCSVDFIVWGKKDYGYTFGSGTRLTVV.

This clonotype was counted many times. This sequence joins TRBV28 and TRBJ2-7; 9 bases line up with TRBD2. This CDR3 contains 15 residues. Germline CDR1 reads MDHEN; CDR2 reads SYDVKM. The trim removed 3 bases at V and 0 bases at J, leaving 3 bases unmatched. The CDR3 spells CASSFPSGDSYEQYF. The DNA for the CDR3 is TGTGCCAGCAGTTTCCCTAGCGGGGACTCCTACGAGCAGTACTTC.

This clonotype has at least ten counts. The chain joins TRBV7-9 to TRBJ2-4; TRBD2 might be the D (5 bases). This CDR3 has 14 amino acids. Germline V gives CDR1 SEHNR, CDR2 FQNEAQ (reference sequence). The V gene lost 3 bases and the J gene lost 4 bases, with 10 bases spanning the gap. CDR3: CASSLASPKNIQYF. The CDR3 DNA reads as TGTGCCAGCAGCTTGGCTAGCCCTAAAAACATTCAGTACTTC.

This clonotype was recorded many times. The chain couples TRBV5-1 to TRBJ1-5, with D uncertain. Germline assignment: CDR1 SGHRS and CDR2 YFSETQ. The ends were cut back, 0 bases at V and 5 bases at J, with 6 bases in the middle. The CDR3 length is 13 residues. CDR3 amino acids: CASSLAADQPQHF. In DNA form, the CDR3 reads TGCGCCAGCAGCTTGGCCGCGGATCAGCCCCAGCATTTT. Full variable domain (missing parts from reference TRBV5-1 and TRBJ1-5): KAGVTQTPRYLIKTRGQQVTLSCSPISGHRSVSWYQQTPGQGLQFLFEYFSETQRNKGNFPGRFSGRQFSNSRSEMNVSTLELGDSALYLCASSLAADQPQHFGDGTRLSIL.

This clonotype was found many times. V and J are TRBV4-2 and TRBJ2-1; 11 nucleotides agree with TRBD2. CDR1 is LGHNA and CDR2 is YNFKEQ in the germline V gene. The trim removed 4 bases at V and 2 bases at J, leaving 10 bases unmatched. CDR3 size: 18 residues. The CDR3, as DNA: TGTGCCAGCAGCCCGGGACTAGCGGACGGGGGGCCCTACAATGAGCAGTTCTTC. Its protein product is CASSPGLADGGPYNEQFF.